This is a list of T cell receptor beta chains from one sample in a study of regulatory T cells in long-lasting Graves disease. TCRdb re-analysed the multiplex PCR reads in MiXCR, keeping a single row per CDR3 protein. The table shows roughly 450,000 distinct CDR3 sequences, with around 21% occurring only once. The input for sequencing was peripheral blood mononuclear cells (PBMCs), taken when the disease was refractory, from a patient treated with antithyroid drugs. Receptors were obtained from a female donor with Graves disease. The CDR3 runs from the conserved cysteine through the conserved F or W. A D gene is named only where the DNA matches it firmly. Clone size is not always given. Where it is, it says once, few, many or a class for expanded clones.

abundance	d_gene	v_gene	j_gene	CDR3aa	CDR3nt
few	TRBD2	TRBV10-3	TRBJ2-7	CAISQTGGAPHEQYF	TGTGCCATCAGCCAGACCGGGGGGGCTCCCCACGAGCAGTACTTC
-	TRBD2	TRBV5-6	TRBJ2-1	CATKTTSGRLMNEQFF	TGTGCCACCAAGACCACTAGCGGGAGACTCATGAATGAGCAGTTCTTC
few	-	TRBV19	TRBJ1-1	CASSPDIDTEAFF	TGTGCCAGTAGTCCAGACATCGACACTGAAGCTTTCTTT
-	-	TRBV28	TRBJ2-1	CASSLLLQNEQFF	TGTGCCAGCAGTTTGTTACTACAGAATGAGCAGTTCTTC
few	-	TRBV30	TRBJ2-7	CAWSRNAYEQYF	TGTGCCTGGAGTCGAAACGCCTACGAGCAGTACTTC
few	-	TRBV6-1	TRBJ2-3	CASSQDAEDPTQYF	TGTGCCAGCAGTCAAGATGCAGAGGATCCCACGCAGTATTTT
many	-	TRBV9	TRBJ2-7	CASSPFGAGDYYEQYF	TGTGCCAGCAGCCCATTTGGGGCAGGCGACTACTACGAGCAGTACTTC
-	-	TRBV19	TRBJ1-6	CASSPRGGMTKAHSPLHF	TGTGCCAGTAGTCCGCGGGGGGGGATGACGAAGGCTCATTCACCCCTCCACTTT
-	-	TRBV19	TRBJ1-2	CASSDLYGYTF	TGTGCCAGTAGTGACCTCTATGGCTACACCTTC
-	-	TRBV7-2	TRBJ2-2	CASSLVGSRLGGTGELFF	TGTGCCAGCAGCTTAGTGGGGAGCCGTCTAGGGGGAACCGGGGAGCTGTTTTTT
-	-	TRBV19	TRBJ2-7	CASSMNSYEQYF	TGTGCCAGTAGTATGAACAGCTACGAGCAGTACTTC
many	-	TRBV7-6	TRBJ2-7	CASSPHPEQGYEQYF	TGTGCCAGCAGCCCCCACCCCGAACAGGGCTACGAGCAGTACTTC
few	TRBD1	TRBV29-1	TRBJ2-5	CSGWGQPGKETQYF	TGCAGCGGTTGGGGACAGCCCGGGAAAGAGACCCAGTACTTC
-	-	TRBV7-9	TRBJ1-1	CASSPAHEAFF	TGTGCCAGCAGCCCCGCCCATGAAGCTTTCTTT
many	-	TRBV7-8	TRBJ2-5	CASSSGDFQETQYF	TGTGCCAGCAGCTCGGGGGACTTCCAAGAGACCCAGTACTTC
many	-	TRBV27	TRBJ1-2	CASSLAGIGDYGYTF	TGTGCCAGCAGTTTGGCGGGGATTGGAGACTATGGCTACACCTTC
many	-	TRBV11-2	TRBJ1-2	CASGFTSSGYTF	TGTGCCAGCGGATTCACTTCGAGTGGCTACACCTTC
many	-	TRBV28	TRBJ1-1	CASSLTAGTEAFF	TGTGCCAGCAGTCTGACGGCAGGGACAGAAGCTTTCTTT
few	TRBD2	TRBV27	TRBJ2-1	CASTNGGSSYNEQFF	TGTGCCAGCACTAACGGGGGGAGCTCCTACAATGAGCAGTTCTTC
few	-	TRBV19	TRBJ1-1	CASSPLTANTEAFF	TGTGCCAGTAGCCCTTTGACAGCGAACACTGAAGCTTTCTTT